The 17 T cell receptor beta chains listed next were all sequenced from one sample in a study of T-cell memory formation after mild COVID-19. From the 5' RACE reads, TCRdb called clonotypes with MiXCR, one entry per CDR3 protein. The repertoire includes about 430,000 distinct CDR3 sequences, over 15% of them detected once, and 20% to 25% sits in the top ten. The specimen was PBMCs or a T cell subset sorted from them (not recorded which). The receptors come from a man aged 18 to 29 who had mild COVID-19 (a few samples of this study predate the infection). Cell type and time point are not known.

The genes are TRBV6-2 or TRBV6-3 and TRBJ2-5; maybe TRBD1 (5 bases). With 0 bases removed from V and 3 bases from J, the gap between germline ends came to 5 bases. This CDR3 is 13 amino acids long. CDR1 MNHEY and CDR2 SVGEGT come from the germline V gene. CDR3 DNA: TGTGCCAGCAGTTACTCGACAGAAGAGACCCAGTACTTC. It yields the protein CASSYSTEETQYF.

This clonotype has more than one count but fewer than ten. The genes are TRBV11-2 and TRBJ2-1; D remains ambiguous. CDR3 length: 16 residues. Trimming stripped 1 base from V and 3 bases from J, with 13 bases between. Germline CDR1 is SGHAT and CDR2 is FQNNGV. The CDR3 DNA sequence: TGTGCCAGCAGCTTAGGGGCCGGGTCGTACTACAATGAGCAGTTCTTC. Residues: CASSLGAGSYYNEQFF. The entire variable domain, with the rest obtained from reference TRBV11-2 and TRBJ2-1, is as follows: EAGVAQSPRYKIIEKRQSVAFWCNPISGHATLYWYQQILGQGPKLLIQFQNNGVVDDSQLPKDRFSAERLKGVDSTLKIQPAKLEDSAVYLCASSLGAGSYYNEQFFGPGTRLTVL.

This clonotype was observed many times. This chain links TRBV7-2 with TRBJ2-5; 8 bases match TRBD2. This CDR3 has 14 amino acids. The germline gives CDR1 SGHTA, CDR2 FQGNSA. Germline trimming cut 5 bases from V and 3 bases from J; bases unmatched to any gene: 5. The CDR3, as DNA: TGTGCCAGCAGCCAAAATAGCGGGAAAGAGACCCAGTACTTC. Its protein product is CASSQNSGKETQYF.

The chain recombines TRBV6-2 or TRBV6-3 with TRBJ2-2, with D unresolved. Germline lookup yields CDR1 MNHEY and CDR2 SVGEGT. V lost 2 bases and J lost 0, with 7 bases in between. The length of the CDR3 is 15 residues. Here the CDR3 reads CASSYLQANTGELFF. In DNA form, the CDR3 reads TGTGCCAGCAGTTACCTCCAGGCGAACACCGGGGAGCTGTTTTTT.

V gene TRBV20-1 combines with J gene TRBJ1-5; D remains ambiguous. With 2 bases removed from V and 1 base from J, the gap between germline ends came to 6 bases. The CDR3 has 13 amino acids. Germline CDR1 DFQATT, CDR2 SNEGSKA (reference sequence). CDR3 sequence: CSARPDSNQPQHF. In DNA form, the CDR3 reads TGCAGTGCTAGACCGGACAGCAATCAGCCCCAGCATTTT.

The chain is built from TRBV10-3 and TRBJ2-1; D is possibly TRBD2 (5 bases). The CDR3 spans 13 residues. Germline-derived CDR1 and CDR2 are ENHRY and SYGVKD. Trimming left V 2 bases short and J 3 bases short, with 5 bases between. The CDR3 loop is CAISERGYNEQFF. The CDR3 DNA is TGTGCCATCAGTGAGCGGGGCTACAATGAGCAGTTCTTC.

This chain links TRBV28 with TRBJ2-5; D remains unclear. The CDR3 is 15 amino acids. CDR1 MDHEN and CDR2 SYDVKM come from the germline V gene. V was shortened by 2 bases and J by 0 bases, with 10 bases between the two germline ends. The CDR3 sequence: CASSLRRQNQETQYF. CDR3 nucleotide sequence: TGTGCCAGCAGTTTACGCAGACAAAACCAAGAGACCCAGTACTTC. The variable domain in full, with the rest retrieved from reference TRBV28 and TRBJ2-5, is DVKVTQSSRYLVKRTGEKVFLECVQDMDHENMFWYRQDPGLGLRLIYFSYDVKMKEKGDIPEGYSVSREKKERFSLILESASTNQTSMYLCASSLRRQNQETQYFGPGTRLLVL.

This clonotype has just a few counts. This chain uses TRBV6-5 with TRBJ2-7; unclear D gene. The ends were cut back, 6 bases at V and 2 bases at J, with 11 bases in the middle. The CDR3 has 13 residues. CDR1 and CDR2 (germline): MNHEY, SVGAGI. CDR3 protein: CASRSGLTYEQYF. The CDR3 nucleotides are TGTGCCAGCAGATCCGGGCTGACCTACGAGCAGTACTTC.

This clonotype was detected only a few times. This chain joins TRBV5-5 and TRBJ2-7, with D perhaps being TRBD1 or TRBD2 (7 bases each). Germline CDR1 and CDR2: SGHKS and YYEKEE (reference sequence). V lost 6 bases, J lost 9 bases, and 16 bases lay in between. The CDR3 loop spans 12 amino acids. CDR3 nucleotides: TGTGCCAGCATCAATACAGGGGAGGGGCAGTACTTC. Residues: CASINTGEGQYF.

This clonotype was picked up a small number of times. The chain has TRBV7-9 and TRBJ2-2, with 12 bases that match TRBD2. The CDR3 extends over 15 amino acids. Germline CDR1 SEHNR, CDR2 FQNEAQ (reference sequence). Germline trimming cut 8 bases from V and 5 bases from J; bases unmatched to any gene: 6. The DNA of the CDR3 is TGTGCCAGCCATGGACTAGCGGGATATACCGGGGAGCTGTTTTTT. It codes for CASHGLAGYTGELFF.

This clonotype was seen a few times. The rearrangement joins TRBV7-8 to TRBJ2-5; 8 bases are shared with TRBD1. The ends lost 3 bases at V and 10 bases at J; junction bases unmatched: 10. Germline V gene lookup returns CDR1 SGHVS and CDR2 FQNEAQ. This CDR3 is 14 amino acids long. The CDR3 sequence: CASSLSTGGLDQYF. The CDR3 DNA sequence: TGTGCCAGCAGCTTGTCCACAGGGGGTTTGGACCAGTACTTC. The variable domain in full, with the rest retrieved from reference TRBV7-8 and TRBJ2-5, is GAGVSQSPRYKVAKRGQDVALRCDPISGHVSLFWYQQALGQGPEFLTYFQNEAQLDKSGLPSDRFFAERPEGSVSTLKIQRTQQEDSAVYLCASSLSTGGLDQYFGPGTRLLVL.

The CDR3 reads CASSHGITDTQYF. The CDR3 DNA is TGTGCCAGCAGTCACGGGATCACAGATACGCAGTATTTT. The chain couples TRBV11-2 to TRBJ2-3; a weak D match, TRBD2 (5 bases). Trimming cost V 6 bases and J 2 bases, with 9 bases left between them. CDR3 length: 13 amino acids. CDR1 and CDR2 (germline): SGHAT, FQNNGV. The variable domain in full, completed from reference TRBV11-2 and TRBJ2-3, reads EAGVAQSPRYKIIEKRQSVAFWCNPISGHATLYWYQQILGQGPKLLIQFQNNGVVDDSQLPKDRFSAERLKGVDSTLKIQPAKLEDSAVYLCASSHGITDTQYFGPGTRLTVL.

This clonotype was counted a few times. The chain links TRBV5-1 to TRBJ1-1; D gene uncertain. Trimming took off 0 bases at V and 1 base at J, with 10 bases between the two ends. Germline assignment: CDR1 SGHRS and CDR2 YFSETQ. This CDR3 is built from 15 residues. As DNA, the CDR3 is TGCGCCAGCAGCTTGGCCCCCTCCGGGAACACTGAAGCTTTCTTT. Its translation is CASSLAPSGNTEAFF.

This clonotype was counted between two and nine times. In DNA form, the CDR3 reads TGTGCCAGCAGCTTTTGGACAGGGGGAATCTCTATAGCTTTCTTT. Protein product: CASSFWTGGISIAFF. This chain uses TRBV7-9 with TRBJ1-1; TRBD1 agrees at 10 bases. V was pared by 3 bases and J by 10 bases, with 11 bases of the junction left unmatched. The CDR3 has 15 residues. The germline gives CDR1 SEHNR, CDR2 FQNEAQ (reference sequence).

The sample holds a few counts of this clonotype. The J gene is TRBJ2-2, the V gene TRBV6-5; TRBD1 matches 8 bases. The length of the CDR3 is 13 residues. Germline lookup yields CDR1 MNHEY and CDR2 SVGAGI. Trimming removed 7 bases from V and 6 bases from J; junction bases left unmatched: 4. The CDR3 loop reads CASIGRGPGELFF. The CDR3 nucleotides read TGTGCCAGCATAGGCAGGGGGCCCGGGGAGCTGTTTTTT.

This clonotype showed up just a few times. The chain couples TRBV6-1 to TRBJ2-4; D could derive from TRBD1 or TRBD2 (5 bases each). V was pared by 10 bases and J by 6 bases, with 16 bases between. Germline CDR1 and CDR2: MNHNS and SASEGT. The CDR3 is 13 amino acids. CDR3 protein: CATLIGTVNIQYF. In DNA, the CDR3 is TGTGCCACCCTTATTGGGACCGTAAACATTCAGTACTTC.

This clonotype appeared a few times. The chain carries TRBV7-9 and TRBJ2-1; D is unclear. The V end lost 1 base, the J end lost 12 bases, and 13 bases lay between the germline ends. The germline CDR1 and CDR2 sequences are SEHNR and FQNEAQ (reference sequence). CDR3 length: 13 residues. CDR3 in amino acids: CASSLGFSPGQFF. The CDR3 DNA sequence: TGTGCCAGCAGCTTAGGGTTTTCCCCTGGGCAGTTCTTC.